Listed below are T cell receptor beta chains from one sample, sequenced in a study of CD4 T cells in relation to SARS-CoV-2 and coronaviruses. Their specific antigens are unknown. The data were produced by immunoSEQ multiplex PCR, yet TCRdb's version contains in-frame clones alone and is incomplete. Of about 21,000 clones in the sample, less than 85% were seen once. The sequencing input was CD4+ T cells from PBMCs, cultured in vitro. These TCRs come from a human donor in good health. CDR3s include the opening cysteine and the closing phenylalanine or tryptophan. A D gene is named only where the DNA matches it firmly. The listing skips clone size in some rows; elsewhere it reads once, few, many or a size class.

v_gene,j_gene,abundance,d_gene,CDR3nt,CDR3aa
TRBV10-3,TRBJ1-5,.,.,TGTGCCACGATGCCCCTACAGGGAGGCAATCAGCCCCAGCATTTT,CATMPLQGGNQPQHF
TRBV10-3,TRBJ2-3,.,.,TGTGCCATCAGTGAAATACTAAGCGCGAATAGAGGTACGCAGTATTTT,CAISEILSANRGTQYF
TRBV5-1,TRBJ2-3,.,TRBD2,TGCGCCAGCAGCTTGCGGGGGGGGAGGACTAGCGGTTACACAGATACGCAGTATTTT,CASSLRGGRTSGYTDTQYF
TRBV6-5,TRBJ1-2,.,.,TGTGCCAGCAGTTACTCTACAGAAACGTGGAACTATGGCTACACCTTC,CASSYSTETWNYGYTF
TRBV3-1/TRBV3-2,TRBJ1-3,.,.,TGTGCCAGCAGCCAAGGTTTGGGAAACACCATATATTTT,CASSQGLGNTIYF
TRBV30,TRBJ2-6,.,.,TGTGCCTGGACCTGGTACTCTGGGGCCAACGTCCTGACTTTC,CAWTWYSGANVLTF
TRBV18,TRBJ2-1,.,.,TGTGCCAGCTCACCAGGACCCTCCGGCCACAATGAGCAGTTCTTC,CASSPGPSGHNEQFF
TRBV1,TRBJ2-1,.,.,TGCACCAGCAGCCGAGACACCCACCCGAAGCATATAGGCTACAATGAGCAGTTCTTC,CTSSRDTHPKHIGYNEQFF
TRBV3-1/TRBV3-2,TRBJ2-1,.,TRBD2,TGTGCCAGCAGCCCGCCACTATGGACTAGCGGGATCGAGGGGTCCTACAATGAGCAGTTCTTC,CASSPPLWTSGIEGSYNEQFF
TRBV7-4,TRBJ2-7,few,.,TGTGCCAGCAAGGGACTGTCGCCATACGAGCAGTACTTC,CASKGLSPYEQYF
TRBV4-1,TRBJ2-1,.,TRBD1,TGCGCCAGCAGCCAGGATCCGGGACAGGCCTCCTACAATGAGCAGTTCTTC,CASSQDPGQASYNEQFF
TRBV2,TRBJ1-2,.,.,TGTGCCAGCAGTGAAAAAGGTTTGAGGGGCAACTACACCTTC,CASSEKGLRGNYTF
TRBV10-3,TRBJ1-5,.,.,TGTGCCATCAGTGAGGGACCGAGCAATCAGCCCCAGCATTTT,CAISEGPSNQPQHF
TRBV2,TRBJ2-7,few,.,TGTGCCAGCAGGAAAACAGGGTACGAGCAGTACTTC,CASRKTGYEQYF
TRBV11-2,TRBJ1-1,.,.,TGTGCCAGCAGCTTAGAGCTCTTCCCGAACACTGAAGCTTTCTTT,CASSLELFPNTEAFF
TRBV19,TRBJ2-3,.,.,TGTGCCAGTAGTATTAGTGACACCACAGATACGCAGTATTTT,CASSISDTTDTQYF
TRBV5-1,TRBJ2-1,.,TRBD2,TGCGCCAGCAGCCCCCTCGGACTAGCGGGCGCCTCCTACAATGAGCAGTTCTTC,CASSPLGLAGASYNEQFF
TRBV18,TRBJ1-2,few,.,TGTGCCAGCTCACTCTCTCCGGGACGAGGGGATGGCTACACCTTC,CASSLSPGRGDGYTF
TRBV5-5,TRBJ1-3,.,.,TGTGCCAGCAGCTTGGGGGACGTCGGAAACACCATATATTTT,CASSLGDVGNTIYF
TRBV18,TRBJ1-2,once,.,TGTGCCAGCTCAGGATTGCGACTAGGCGAGGATGGCTACACCTTC,CASSGLRLGEDGYTF
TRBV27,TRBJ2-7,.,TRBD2,TGTGCCAGCAGTTTCCTTAGACTAGCAGGCGAGCAGTACTTC,CASSFLRLAGEQYF
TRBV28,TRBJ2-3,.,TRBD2,TGTGCCAGCTCAAAAGCGGGGTCAGCCCCAGATACGCAGTATTTT,CASSKAGSAPDTQYF
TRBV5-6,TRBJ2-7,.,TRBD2,TGTGCCAGCAGCTTGTTAGCGGGAGGAGAGCAGTACTTC,CASSLLAGGEQYF
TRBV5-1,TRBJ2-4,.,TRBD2,TGCGCCAGCAGCTTAGTGGGACTAGCGGGAGTCAGGGACATTCAGTACTTC,CASSLVGLAGVRDIQYF
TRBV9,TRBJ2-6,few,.,TGTGCCAGCAGCGTTGGTCTTACGGACACCTTTTCTGGGGCCAACGTCCTGACTTTC,CASSVGLTDTFSGANVLTF
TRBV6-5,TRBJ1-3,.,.,TGTGCCAGCATAAGTCCAGGGGGAAACACCATATATTTT,CASISPGGNTIYF
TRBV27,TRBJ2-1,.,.,TGTGCCAGCAGTCCACGGAGGAGTGAGCAGTTCTTC,CASSPRRSEQFF
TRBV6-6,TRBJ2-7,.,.,TGTGCCAGCAGTCTCTTCGTGTCGGCCGATGGTTTCTACGAGCAGTACTTC,CASSLFVSADGFYEQYF
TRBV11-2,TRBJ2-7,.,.,TGTGCCAGCAGCTTAGCCAGTGGGGCCGGCTCCTACGAGCAGTACTTC,CASSLASGAGSYEQYF
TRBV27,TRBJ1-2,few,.,TGTGCCAGCAGTTATGGCTACACCTTC,CASSYGYTF
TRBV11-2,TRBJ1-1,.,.,TGTGCCAGCAGCTTAGGCGACAGGCTGAACACTGAAGCTTTCTTT,CASSLGDRLNTEAFF
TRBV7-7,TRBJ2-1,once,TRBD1,TGTGCCAGCAGCCCGACCTCACAGGGGAATGAGCAGTTCTTC,CASSPTSQGNEQFF
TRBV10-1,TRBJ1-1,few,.,TGCGCCAGCAGTCAGGGGATTCGCACTGAAGCTTTCTTT,CASSQGIRTEAFF
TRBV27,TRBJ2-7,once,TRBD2,TGTGCCAGCAGTTTTCAAGGACTAGCGGGAGTCGAGCAGTACTTC,CASSFQGLAGVEQYF
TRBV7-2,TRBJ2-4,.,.,TGTGCCAGCAGTCCTCTACACATCCAGTTAGCCAAAAACATTCAGTACTTC,CASSPLHIQLAKNIQYF
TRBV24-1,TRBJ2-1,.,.,TGTGCCACCAGTGATTCTATGGGGGGCCGAAATTCCAATGAGCAGTTCTTC,CATSDSMGGRNSNEQFF
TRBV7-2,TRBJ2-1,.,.,TGTGCCAGCAGCCTCGGACTAGGGGGGAATGAGCAGTTCTTC,CASSLGLGGNEQFF
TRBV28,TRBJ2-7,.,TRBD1,TGTGCTTCGGGACAGAACTACGAGCAGTACTTC,CASGQNYEQYF
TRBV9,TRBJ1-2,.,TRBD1,TGTGCCAGCAGCGCCCTAGGGCAGGGGGCTGTTGGCTACACCTTC,CASSALGQGAVGYTF
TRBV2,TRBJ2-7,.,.,TGTGCCAGCAGGGGGGCCTACGAGCAGTACTTC,CASRGAYEQYF
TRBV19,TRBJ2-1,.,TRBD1,TGTGCCAGTAGTATTCCGAGACAGGGTCTGAATGAGCAGTTCTTC,CASSIPRQGLNEQFF
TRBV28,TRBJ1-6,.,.,TGTGCCAGCACCCCGGGGAGGGACCCCCTCCACTTT,CASTPGRDPLHF
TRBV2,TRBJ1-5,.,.,TGTGCCAGCACCACATCCCCAGTTCAAGGGAATCAGCCCCAGCATTTT,CASTTSPVQGNQPQHF
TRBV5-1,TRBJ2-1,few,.,TGCGCCAGCAGCTTTGGGGGCGCCTCCTACAATGAGCAGTTCTTC,CASSFGGASYNEQFF
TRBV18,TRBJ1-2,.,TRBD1,TGTGCCAGCTCGCCCGGGACAGATCATGGCTACACCTTC,CASSPGTDHGYTF
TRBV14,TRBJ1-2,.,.,TGTGCCAGCAGCCCTCGGGGGGGCATAAGTGGCTACACCTTC,CASSPRGGISGYTF
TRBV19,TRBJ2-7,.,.,TGTGCCAGTAGTACGGGCCCCCCGGGCGAGCAGTACTTC,CASSTGPPGEQYF
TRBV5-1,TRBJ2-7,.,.,TGCGCCAGCAGTTTGACAGGAAACTACGAGCAGTACTTC,CASSLTGNYEQYF
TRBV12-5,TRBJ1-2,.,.,TGTGCTAGTGGTTTGCCTTCCGGGACGGCTAACTATGGCTACACCTTC,CASGLPSGTANYGYTF
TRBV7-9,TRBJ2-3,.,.,TGTGCCAGCAGCTTAAGAGTTTCCGATACGCAGTATTTT,CASSLRVSDTQYF
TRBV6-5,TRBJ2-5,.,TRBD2,TGTGCCAGCAGTTACTCAGTAGCGGGAGCAGGAGAGACCCAGTACTTC,CASSYSVAGAGETQYF
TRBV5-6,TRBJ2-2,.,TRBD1,TGTGCCAGCAGCGGCACAGGGGCCGGGGAGCTGTTTTTT,CASSGTGAGELFF
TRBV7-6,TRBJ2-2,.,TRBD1,TGTGCCAGCAGCTTAGCGGCGGGACAGGGATCCGGGGAGCTGTTTTTT,CASSLAAGQGSGELFF
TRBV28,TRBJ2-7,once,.,TGTGCCAGCAGTTTAGACGCACGACCGACCTACGAGCAGTACTTC,CASSLDARPTYEQYF
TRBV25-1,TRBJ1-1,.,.,TGTGCCAGCAGTGATCCCACTGAAGCTTTCTTT,CASSDPTEAFF
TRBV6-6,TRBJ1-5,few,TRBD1,TGTGCCAGCAGTTACCGGGACAGGGATCAGCCCCAGCATTTT,CASSYRDRDQPQHF
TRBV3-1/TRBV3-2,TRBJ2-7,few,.,.,CASSQVGQGSEKKYF
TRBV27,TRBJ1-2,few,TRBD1,TGTGCCAGCAGTCCCGGGACAGGGAGCAACTATGGCTACACCTTC,CASSPGTGSNYGYTF